One and the same sample provided the 21 T cell receptor beta chains below, sequenced in a study of T-cell memory formation after mild COVID-19. TCRdb re-derived calls from the 5' RACE reads in MiXCR, one entry per CDR3 protein. The sample carries about 140,000 distinct CDR3 sequences, 11% to 15% recorded once. The sequenced material came from PBMCs or a T cell subset sorted from them (not recorded which). The receptors here all came from an adult woman who had mild COVID-19 (a few samples of this study predate the infection). Cell type and time point are not known.

The chain is built from TRBV12-3 or TRBV12-4 and TRBJ2-1; D may correspond to TRBD1 or TRBD2 (5 bases each). The CDR3 totals 12 residues. Between the trimmed V and J ends, which lost 3 bases and 9 bases, there was a span of 9 bases. The DNA for the CDR3 is TGTGCCAGCAGTTTTCCTGGGGGTGAGCAGTTCTTC. Protein product: CASSFPGGEQFF.

This clonotype has a handful of counts. The gene calls are TRBV2 and TRBJ1-5, with unresolved D. The germline gives CDR1 SNHLY, CDR2 FYNNEI. The CDR3 extends over 14 amino acids. Between the trimmed V and J ends, which lost 2 bases and 7 bases, there was a span of 12 bases. CDR3 residues: CASSERGGEQPQHF. The DNA for the CDR3 is TGTGCCAGCAGTGAAAGAGGTGGGGAGCAGCCCCAGCATTTT.

The chain has TRBV5-6 and TRBJ2-2; D unresolved. The germline V gene encodes CDR1 SGHDT and CDR2 YYEEEE. Trimming cost V 0 bases and J 4 bases, with 13 bases left between them. The CDR3 contains 16 residues. CDR3 protein: CASSLGVTTVTGELFF. The CDR3 coding sequence is TGTGCCAGCAGCTTGGGGGTTACCACGGTCACCGGGGAGCTGTTTTTT.

This clonotype was detected only a few times. V usage is TRBV5-1 and J usage is TRBJ2-3; TRBD1 agrees at 7 bases. This CDR3 has 17 amino acids. Looked up from germline, CDR1 is SGHRS and CDR2 is YFSETQ. The junction had 8 bases not matched to a gene; V was cut back by 0 bases and J by 1 base. The DNA for the CDR3 is TGCGCCAGCAGCTTGGAAGTCGCCGGGACAGGCACAGATACGCAGTATTTT. This translates into CASSLEVAGTGTDTQYF.

The gene calls are TRBV6-5 and TRBJ1-5, with D uncertain. CDR3 length: 15 amino acids. Germline assignment: CDR1 MNHEY and CDR2 SVGAGI. V was trimmed by 3 bases and J by 1 base, leaving 10 bases between them. The CDR3 nucleotides are TGTGCCAGCAGTTATGGGCCAGCCAGCAATCAGCCCCAGCATTTT. Translated, it gives CASSYGPASNQPQHF.

This clonotype was recorded a few times. This chain joins TRBV15 and TRBJ1-3; D unresolved. Trimming stripped 9 bases from V and 4 bases from J, with 4 bases between. Looked up from germline, CDR1 is LNHNV and CDR2 is YYDKDF (reference sequence). The CDR3 totals 10 residues. The CDR3 coding sequence is TGTGCCACTGGGGGAAACACCATATATTTT. Amino acid sequence: CATGGNTIYF. Filled out from reference TRBV15 and TRBJ1-3, the complete variable domain reads DAMVIQNPRYQVTQFGKPVTLSCSQTLNHNVMYWYQQKSSQAPKLLFHYYDKDFNNEADTPDNFQSRRPNTSFCFLDIRSPGLGDTAMYLCATGGNTIYFGEGSWLTVV.

The table lists this clonotype with a few counts. The chain combines TRBV18 with TRBJ1-6; possible D gene TRBD1, 5 bases. The V gene lost 2 bases and the J gene lost 6 bases, with 8 bases spanning the gap. The CDR3 is made up of 14 amino acids. The germline CDR1 and CDR2 sequences are KGHSH and LQKENI. The CDR3 bases are TGTGCCAGCTCACCAGGGGGTTTTAATTCACCCCTCCACTTT. Protein product: CASSPGGFNSPLHF.

This clonotype turned up a few times. J is TRBJ2-4 and V is TRBV29-1, with D possibly TRBD2 on 6 matching bases. V dropped 1 base and J dropped 1 base, with 17 bases sitting between them. Per the germline V gene, CDR1 is SQVTM and CDR2 is ANQGSEA. The CDR3 runs 17 residues. The CDR3, as DNA: TGCAGCGTTGAAGGGGACGGGAGAATTTCGGCCAAAAACATTCAGTACTTC. This translates into CSVEGDGRISAKNIQYF.

This clonotype has a handful of counts. For the CDR3, the DNA is TGTGCCAGCAGCCCCCCGGGACAGGAGAACTATGGCTACACCTTC. Its protein is CASSPPGQENYGYTF. This rearrangement joins TRBV3-1 to TRBJ1-2, with 8 bases lining up with TRBD1. This CDR3 has 15 amino acids. Germline trimming cut 4 bases from V and 2 bases from J; bases unmatched to any gene: 6. The germline V gene encodes CDR1 LGHDT and CDR2 YNNKEL (reference sequence).

This clonotype was seen a few times. The chain carries TRBV12-3 or TRBV12-4 and TRBJ2-7, with unresolved D. V was pared by 5 bases and J by 3 bases, with 11 bases between. The CDR3 is 13 amino acids. The CDR3 DNA reads TGTGCCAGCAGTGCACCCCAGCTCTACGAGCAGTACTTC. This gives the protein CASSAPQLYEQYF.

This clonotype was seen a handful of times. J is TRBJ1-5 and V is TRBV24-1; 12 nucleotides line up with TRBD1. CDR1 and CDR2 from the germline V gene are KGHDR and SFDVKD. The CDR3 totals 17 residues. With 3 bases clipped from V and 5 bases from J, the junction kept 7 bases outside the gene matches. The CDR3 spells CATSDPEGQGADQPQHF. CDR3 DNA sequence: TGTGCCACCAGTGATCCGGAGGGACAGGGGGCTGATCAGCCCCAGCATTTT.

The genes are TRBV4-2 and TRBJ2-7; no firm D call. The V end lost 5 bases, the J end lost 2 bases, and 7 bases lay between the germline ends. The germline V gene encodes CDR1 LGHNA and CDR2 YNFKEQ. CDR3 length: 12 amino acids. This CDR3 is CASSGDTYEQYF. DNA of the CDR3: TGTGCCAGCAGCGGAGACACCTACGAGCAGTACTTC.

This clonotype came up a few times. The chain joins TRBV7-8 to TRBJ1-1; a possible D gene is TRBD1 (5 bases). There are 13 residues in the CDR3. CDR1 is SGHVS and CDR2 is FQNEAQ in the germline V gene. V was shortened by 1 base and J by 8 bases, with 11 bases between the two germline ends. The CDR3 sequence: CASSLVRNREAFF. In DNA form, the CDR3 reads TGTGCCAGCAGCTTAGTACGTAACAGGGAAGCTTTCTTT.

The genes are TRBV11-3 and TRBJ1-1; D unclear. Germline CDR1 and CDR2: SGHNT and YENEEA. The CDR3 has 16 amino acids. V lost 5 bases, J lost 5 bases, and 21 bases lay in between. In nucleotides, the CDR3 is TGTGCCAGCAGCACCCCTAGGTCGGGAAGCGGGACTGAAGCTTTCTTT. Its translation: CASSTPRSGSGTEAFF.

This clonotype has more than one count but fewer than ten. The V call is TRBV6-6, the J call TRBJ2-7; 8 bases match TRBD1. The CDR3 has 15 residues. V gave up 5 bases and J gave up 5 bases; unmatched junction bases: 11. Germline CDR1 and CDR2: MNHNY and SVGAGI (reference sequence). CDR3 loop: CASSPGDRGFHEQYF. The CDR3 region has the DNA TGTGCCAGCAGTCCCGGCGACAGGGGTTTCCACGAGCAGTACTTC.

The rearrangement uses TRBV7-6 and TRBJ2-3, with D uncertain. The V gene's germline CDR1 is SGHVS and CDR2 FNYEAQ. The CDR3 consists of 15 residues. V was clipped by 1 base and J by 4 bases, with 12 bases between them. In DNA, the CDR3 is TGTGCCAGCAGCTTAGGTGGCCTCCCAGCAGATACGCAGTATTTT. Translation gives CASSLGGLPADTQYF.

The chain couples TRBV9 to TRBJ2-3; 10 bases match TRBD2. This CDR3 region has 15 residues. Germline assignment: CDR1 SGDLS and CDR2 YYNGEE. V trimming: 4 bases; J trimming: 2 bases; junction bases outside the gene matches: 4. The CDR3 protein is CASSSGTSATDTQYF. For the CDR3, the DNA is TGTGCCAGCAGCTCCGGGACTAGCGCCACAGATACGCAGTATTTT.

This chain uses TRBV12-3 or TRBV12-4 with TRBJ1-2, with D possibly TRBD1 on 6 matching bases. This CDR3 has 14 residues. V was clipped by 1 base and J by 7 bases, with 13 bases between them. CDR3: CASSLGAGATGYTF. The CDR3 bases are TGTGCCAGCAGTTTAGGTGCAGGGGCAACTGGCTACACCTTC.

This clonotype occurred a few times. The rearrangement links TRBV4-1 to TRBJ1-5; D may be TRBD1 (6 bases). Trimming took 5 bases from V and 1 from J, leaving 9 bases between them. Germline assignment: CDR1 MGHRA and CDR2 YSYEKL. This CDR3 spans 14 amino acids. The CDR3 sequence: CASSTGLSNQPQHF. The CDR3 nucleotides read TGCGCCAGCAGCACAGGGTTGAGCAATCAGCCCCAGCATTTT.

J is TRBJ1-1 and V is TRBV29-1; 8 bases are shared with TRBD1. Germline V gene sequence: CDR1 SQVTM, CDR2 ANQGSEA. The CDR3 length is 14 residues. After removal of 7 bases from V and 4 bases from J, the junction contained 11 bases not matched to a gene. In DNA form, the CDR3 reads TGCAGCGCACCAGGGGGCCTAATGGTCACTGAAGCTTTCTTT. This translates into CSAPGGLMVTEAFF. The whole variable domain, remainder taken from reference TRBV29-1 and TRBJ1-1, is SAVISQKPSRDICQRGTSLTIQCQVDSQVTMMFWYRQQPGQSLTLIATANQGSEATYESGFVIDKFPISRPNLTFSTLTVSNMSPEDSSIYLCSAPGGLMVTEAFFGQGTRLTVV.

This clonotype was picked up a small number of times. The V gene is TRBV6-2 or TRBV6-3, the J gene TRBJ2-7; D is possibly TRBD1 (6 bases). Trimming cost V 2 bases and J 2 bases, with 16 bases left between them. In germline, CDR1 is MNHEY, CDR2 SVGEGT. The CDR3 loop spans 16 amino acids. The CDR3 DNA reads as TGTGCCAGCAGTTACCCAAGGATCCAGGGGACCTACGAGCAGTACTTC. Its protein is CASSYPRIQGTYEQYF.